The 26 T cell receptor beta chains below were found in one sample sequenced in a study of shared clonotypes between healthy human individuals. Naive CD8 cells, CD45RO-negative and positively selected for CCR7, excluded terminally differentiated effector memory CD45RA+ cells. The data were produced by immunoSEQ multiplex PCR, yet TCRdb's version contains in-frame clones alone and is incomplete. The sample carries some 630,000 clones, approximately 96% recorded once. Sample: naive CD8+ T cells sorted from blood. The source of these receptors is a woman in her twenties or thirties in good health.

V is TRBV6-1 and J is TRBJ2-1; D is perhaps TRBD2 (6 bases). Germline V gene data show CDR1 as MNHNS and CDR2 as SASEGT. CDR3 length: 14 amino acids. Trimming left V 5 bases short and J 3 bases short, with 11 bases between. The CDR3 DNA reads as TGTGCCAGCAGTCGTAGCGGCGACTACAATGAGCAGTTCTTC. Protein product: CASSRSGDYNEQFF.

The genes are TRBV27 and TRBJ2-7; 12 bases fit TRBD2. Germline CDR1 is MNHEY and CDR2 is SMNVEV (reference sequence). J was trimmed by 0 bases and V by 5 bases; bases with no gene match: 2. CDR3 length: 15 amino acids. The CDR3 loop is CASSEGLAGSYEQYF. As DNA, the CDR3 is TGTGCCAGCAGTGAGGGACTAGCGGGCTCCTACGAGCAGTACTTC.

The CDR3 DNA reads as TGTGCCAGACAGGGGGTTGAAGCTTTCTTT. Encoded protein: CARQGVEAFF. This chain uses TRBV27 with TRBJ1-1; 8 bases align to TRBD1. The ends lost 9 bases at V and 7 bases at J; junction bases unmatched: 1. Germline CDR1 MNHEY, CDR2 SMNVEV (reference sequence). The CDR3 totals 10 residues.

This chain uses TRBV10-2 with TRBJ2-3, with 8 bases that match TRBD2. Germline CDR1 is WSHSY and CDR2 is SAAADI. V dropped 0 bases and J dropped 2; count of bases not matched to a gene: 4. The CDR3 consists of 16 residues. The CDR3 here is CASSESGGRYTDTQYF. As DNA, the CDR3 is TGCGCCAGCAGTGAGTCCGGCGGGAGGTACACAGATACGCAGTATTTT.

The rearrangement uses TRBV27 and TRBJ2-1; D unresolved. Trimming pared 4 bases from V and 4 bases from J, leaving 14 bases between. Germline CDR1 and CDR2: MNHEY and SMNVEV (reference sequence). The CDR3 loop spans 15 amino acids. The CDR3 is CASSSDPIHYNEQFF. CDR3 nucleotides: TGTGCCAGCAGTTCCGACCCTATCCATTACAATGAGCAGTTCTTC.

The DNA for the CDR3 is TGTGCCAGCAGCTTGGGACTAGCGGGAGCATCAGATACGCAGTATTTT. It is translated as CASSLGLAGASDTQYF. The V and J genes are TRBV13 and TRBJ2-3; 14 positions agree with TRBD2. Germline V gives CDR1 PRHDT, CDR2 FYEKMQ (reference sequence). The CDR3 extends over 16 amino acids. The V gene end was trimmed by 3 bases and the J gene end by 4 bases; junction bases not matched to a gene: 3. Variable domain in full (rest from reference TRBV13 and TRBJ2-3): AAGVIQSPRHLIKEKRETATLKCYPIPRHDTVYWYQQGPGQDPQFLISFYEKMQSDKGSIPDRFSAQQFSDYHSELNMSSLELGDSALYFCASSLGLAGASDTQYFGPGTRLTVL.

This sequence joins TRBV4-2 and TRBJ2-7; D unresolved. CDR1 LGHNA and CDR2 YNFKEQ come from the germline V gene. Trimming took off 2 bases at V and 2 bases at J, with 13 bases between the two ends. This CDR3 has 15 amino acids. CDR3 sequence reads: CASSQQTKAPYEQYF. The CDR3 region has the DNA TGTGCCAGCAGCCAACAAACGAAGGCACCCTACGAGCAGTACTTC.

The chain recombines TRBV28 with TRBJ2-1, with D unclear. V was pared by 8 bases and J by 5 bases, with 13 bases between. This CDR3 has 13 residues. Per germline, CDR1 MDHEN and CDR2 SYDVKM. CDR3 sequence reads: CASARGGHNEQFF. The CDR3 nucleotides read TGTGCCAGCGCTCGCGGCGGACACAATGAGCAGTTCTTC.

The CDR3 reads CASSLGTGDTEAFF. As DNA, the CDR3 is TGTGCCAGCAGCTTAGGAACAGGGGACACTGAAGCTTTCTTT. The chain is built from TRBV7-6 and TRBJ1-1; 7 bases match TRBD1. Germline V gene sequence: CDR1 SGHVS, CDR2 FNYEAQ. The CDR3 is 14 amino acids. After removal of 1 base from V and 3 bases from J, the junction contained 2 bases not matched to a gene. The full variable domain, completed using reference TRBV7-6 and TRBJ1-1, is GAGVSQSPRYKVTKRGQDVALRCDPISGHVSLYWYRQALGQGPEFLTYFNYEAQQDKSGLPNDRFSAERPEGSISTLTIQRTEQRDSAMYRCASSLGTGDTEAFFGQGTRLTVV.

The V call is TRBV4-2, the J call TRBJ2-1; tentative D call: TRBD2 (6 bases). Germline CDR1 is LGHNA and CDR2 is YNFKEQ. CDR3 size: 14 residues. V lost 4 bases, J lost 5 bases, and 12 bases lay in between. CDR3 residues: CASSPGPGDNEQFF. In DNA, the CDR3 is TGTGCCAGCAGCCCGGGCCCGGGGGACAATGAGCAGTTCTTC.

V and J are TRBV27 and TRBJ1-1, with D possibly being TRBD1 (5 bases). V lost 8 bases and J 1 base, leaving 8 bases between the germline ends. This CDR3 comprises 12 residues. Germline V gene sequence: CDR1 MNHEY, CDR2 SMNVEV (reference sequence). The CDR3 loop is CASGTGNTEAFF. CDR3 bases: TGTGCCAGCGGCACAGGGAACACTGAAGCTTTCTTT.

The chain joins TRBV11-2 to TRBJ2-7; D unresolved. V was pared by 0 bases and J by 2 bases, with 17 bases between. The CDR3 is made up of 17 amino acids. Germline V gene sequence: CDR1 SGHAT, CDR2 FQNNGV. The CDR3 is CASSLEDASNGAYEQYF. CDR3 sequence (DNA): TGTGCCAGCAGCTTAGAAGACGCCTCCAATGGGGCCTACGAGCAGTACTTC.

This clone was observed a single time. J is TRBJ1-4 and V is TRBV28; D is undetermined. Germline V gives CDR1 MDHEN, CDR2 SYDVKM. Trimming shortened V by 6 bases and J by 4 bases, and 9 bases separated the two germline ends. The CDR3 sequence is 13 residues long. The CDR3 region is CASSWTGNEKLFF. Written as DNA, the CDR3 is TGTGCCAGCAGCTGGACGGGTAATGAAAAACTGTTTTTT.

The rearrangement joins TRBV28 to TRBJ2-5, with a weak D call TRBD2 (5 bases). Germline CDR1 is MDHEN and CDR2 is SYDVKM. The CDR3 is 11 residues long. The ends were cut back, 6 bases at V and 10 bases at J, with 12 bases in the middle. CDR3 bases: TGTGCCAGCAGGGCTAGCTTCAACCAGTACTTC. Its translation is CASRASFNQYF.

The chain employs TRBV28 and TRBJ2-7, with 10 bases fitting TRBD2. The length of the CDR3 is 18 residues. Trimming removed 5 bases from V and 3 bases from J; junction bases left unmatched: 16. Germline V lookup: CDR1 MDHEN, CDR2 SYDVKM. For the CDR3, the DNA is TGTGCCAGCAGTAACCCGAGAACCCGAAGCGGGGGGGGCTACGAGCAGTACTTC. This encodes CASSNPRTRSGGGYEQYF. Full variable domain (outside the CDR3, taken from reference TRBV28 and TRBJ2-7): DVKVTQSSRYLVKRTGEKVFLECVQDMDHENMFWYRQDPGLGLRLIYFSYDVKMKEKGDIPEGYSVSREKKERFSLILESASTNQTSMYLCASSNPRTRSGGGYEQYFGPGTRLTVT.

The CDR3 loop reads CASSYTGADTQYF. The CDR3 coding sequence is TGTGCCAGCAGCTATACAGGGGCAGATACGCAGTATTTT. The chain has TRBV7-9 and TRBJ2-3; 7 nucleotides match TRBD1. V shed 4 bases and J 4 bases; nucleotides not matched to a gene: 2. Germline values: CDR1 SEHNR, CDR2 FQNEAQ (reference sequence). The CDR3 runs 13 residues.

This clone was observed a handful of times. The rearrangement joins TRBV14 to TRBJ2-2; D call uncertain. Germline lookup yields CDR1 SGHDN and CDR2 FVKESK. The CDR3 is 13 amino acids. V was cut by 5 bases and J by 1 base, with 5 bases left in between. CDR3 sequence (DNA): TGTGCCAGCAGCGCGCAGAACACCGGGGAGCTGTTTTTT. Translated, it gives CASSAQNTGELFF.

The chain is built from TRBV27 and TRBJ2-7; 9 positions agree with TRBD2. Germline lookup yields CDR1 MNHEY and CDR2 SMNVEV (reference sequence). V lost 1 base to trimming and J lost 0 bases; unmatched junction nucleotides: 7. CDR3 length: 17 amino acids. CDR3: CASSLFTSGRSSYEQYF. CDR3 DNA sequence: TGTGCCAGCAGTTTATTTACTAGCGGGCGGAGCTCCTACGAGCAGTACTTC.

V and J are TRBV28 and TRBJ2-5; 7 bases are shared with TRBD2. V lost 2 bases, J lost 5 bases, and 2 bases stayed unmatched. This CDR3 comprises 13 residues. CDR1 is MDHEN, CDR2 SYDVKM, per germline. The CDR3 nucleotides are TGTGCCAGCAGTTTAGGGGGAGGGGAGACCCAGTACTTC. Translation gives CASSLGGGETQYF.

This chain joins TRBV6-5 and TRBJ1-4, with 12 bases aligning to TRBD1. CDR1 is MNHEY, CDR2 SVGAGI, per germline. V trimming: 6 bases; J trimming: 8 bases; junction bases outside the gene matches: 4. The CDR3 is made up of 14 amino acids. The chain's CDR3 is CASSGTGGYEKLFF. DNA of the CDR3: TGTGCCAGCAGCGGGACAGGGGGCTACGAAAAACTGTTTTTT.

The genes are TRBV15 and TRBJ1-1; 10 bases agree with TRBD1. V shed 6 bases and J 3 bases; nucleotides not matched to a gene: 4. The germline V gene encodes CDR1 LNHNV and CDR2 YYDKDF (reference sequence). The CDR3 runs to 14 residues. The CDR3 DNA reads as TGTGCCACCAGGCCGGACAGGGGGTACACTGAAGCTTTCTTT. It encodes CATRPDRGYTEAFF.

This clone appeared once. The CDR3 protein is CSVGTTYEQYF. In DNA form, the CDR3 reads TGCAGCGTCGGAACCACCTACGAGCAGTACTTC. The V and J genes are TRBV29-1 and TRBJ2-7; D gene ambiguous. The CDR3 has 11 residues. The germline V gene has CDR1 SQVTM and CDR2 ANQGSEA. Trimming cost V 6 bases and J 2 bases, with 8 bases left between them.

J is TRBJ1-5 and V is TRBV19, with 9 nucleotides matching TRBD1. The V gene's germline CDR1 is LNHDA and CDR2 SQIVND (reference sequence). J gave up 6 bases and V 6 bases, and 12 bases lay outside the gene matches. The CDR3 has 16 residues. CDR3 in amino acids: CASRDDGQGRTQPQHF. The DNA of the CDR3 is TGTGCCAGTAGGGATGACGGACAGGGGAGAACTCAGCCCCAGCATTTT.

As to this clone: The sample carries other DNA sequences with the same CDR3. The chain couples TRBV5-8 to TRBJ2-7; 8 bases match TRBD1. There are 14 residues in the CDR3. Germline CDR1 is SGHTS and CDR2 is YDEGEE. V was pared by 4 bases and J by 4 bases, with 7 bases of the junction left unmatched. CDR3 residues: CASSPGTGSYEQYF. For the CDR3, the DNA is TGTGCCAGCAGCCCCGGGACAGGATCTTACGAGCAGTACTTC.

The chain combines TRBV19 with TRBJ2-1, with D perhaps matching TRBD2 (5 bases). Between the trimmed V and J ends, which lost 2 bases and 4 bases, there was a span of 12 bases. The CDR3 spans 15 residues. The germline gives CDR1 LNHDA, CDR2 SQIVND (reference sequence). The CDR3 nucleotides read TGTGCCAGTAGTATATTTGGCGGGCTTTACAATGAGCAGTTCTTC. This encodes CASSIFGGLYNEQFF.

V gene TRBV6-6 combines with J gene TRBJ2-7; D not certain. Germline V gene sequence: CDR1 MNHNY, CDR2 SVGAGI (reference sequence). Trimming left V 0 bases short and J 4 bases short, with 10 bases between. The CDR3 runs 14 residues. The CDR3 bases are TGTGCCAGCAGTTACTCGGGCAGCGCTTACGAGCAGTACTTC. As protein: CASSYSGSAYEQYF.